This entry concerns a single TCR beta chain. Its antigen is unknown. The data belong to a study of identical twins. Findings of the study overall: Low generation probability was overrepresented in out-of-frame alpha sequences shared by twins. High-abundance cord blood beta clonotypes had fewer insertions; memory repertoires showed none.

Germline-derived CDR1 and CDR2 are MNHEY and SVGAGI. The CDR3 extends over 12 amino acids. V was pared by 6 bases and J by 7 bases, with 12 bases between. MiXCR was run by TCRdb on the 5' RACE reads, yielding one entry per CDR3 protein. The table lists about 690,000 distinct CDR3 sequences, 6.1% of them singletons, with approximately 2% in the top ten. This clonotype originated in a young man in good health. This chain connects TRBV6-5 to TRBJ1-1; no clear D. Sequenced: naive T cells sorted from blood. The CDR3 protein is CASSPPGNEAFF. The CDR3 DNA sequence: TGTGCCAGCAGCCCTCCGGGGAATGAAGCTTTCTTT.